This TCR beta chain was sequenced during a study of monozygotic twins with inflammatory bowel disease. The CDR3 extends over 15 amino acids. Germline V gives CDR1 MNHNS, CDR2 SASEGT. Each donor gave roughly 2.5 ml of peripheral blood. After re-calling the 5' RACE reads, TCRdb lists one entry per CDR3 protein, DNA absent. This listing includes around 100,000 distinct CDR3 sequences. Input material: blood. This sequence originates from a human donor with ulcerative colitis or Crohn's disease, or a healthy co-twin of an affected twin (not recorded which). The rearrangement joins TRBV6-1 to TRBJ2-1; TCRdb's assignment of TRBD1 cannot be checked, as there is no DNA. The CDR3 sequence: CASSQQGSSYNEQFF.